These 12 T cell receptor beta chains were all obtained from the same sample, sequenced in a study of siplizumab effects on memory and regulatory T cells. The method was immunoSEQ multiplex PCR; TCRdb's version includes in-frame clones alone and lacks a portion of them. This sample has about 110,000 clones; roughly 90% occur once, and the top ten carry about 1.5%. Input material: CD4+ T cells sorted from blood. The receptors originated from a human donor in good health.

The chain combines TRBV18 with TRBJ2-5; D call uncertain. Germline values: CDR1 KGHSH, CDR2 LQKENI. This CDR3 is built from 14 residues. The ends were cut back, 3 bases at V and 0 bases at J, with 8 bases in the middle. The CDR3 region has the DNA TGTGCCAGCTCACCCTCTTCGTACCAAGAGACCCAGTACTTC. Amino acid sequence: CASSPSSYQETQYF.

The chain recombines TRBV9 with TRBJ2-3; no clear D. Germline CDR1 SGDLS, CDR2 YYNGEE. The CDR3 sequence is 14 residues long. With 0 bases removed from V and 6 bases from J, the gap between germline ends came to 11 bases. This CDR3 reads CASSVGVEMDTQYF. CDR3 in DNA: TGTGCCAGCAGCGTAGGGGTAGAGATGGATACGCAGTATTTT.

For this clone: One junction end does not reproduce the germline sequence, and a read error may be involved. J is TRBJ2-1 and V is TRBV5-1, with D unclear. Germline V gives CDR1 SGHRS, CDR2 YFSETQ. The CDR3 loop spans 11 amino acids. Written as DNA, the CDR3 is TGTGCCAGCAGCAACACGAATGAGCAGTTCTTC. Translating it yields CASSNTNEQFF.

CDR3 amino acids: CASRKDTNTEAFF. The CDR3 nucleotides are TGTGCCAGCAGGAAAGACACGAACACTGAAGCTTTCTTT. The chain uses TRBV11-3 and TRBJ1-1; D gene ambiguous. Germline V gene data show CDR1 as SGHNT and CDR2 as YENEEA. CDR3 length equals 13 residues. The germline V and J ends were trimmed by 6 bases and 1 base, with 9 bases remaining between them.

This chain uses TRBV9 with TRBJ1-2, with TRBD1 as a possible D gene (5 bases). The CDR3 contains 15 residues. CDR1 and CDR2 from the germline V gene are SGDLS and YYNGEE. V was shortened by 0 bases and J by 8 bases, with 17 bases between the two germline ends. CDR3 protein: CASSVDNGDQRGYTF. The CDR3 DNA sequence: TGTGCCAGCAGCGTAGATAATGGGGACCAGCGGGGCTACACCTTC.

Concerning this clone itself: At one end the junction does not follow the germline gene, possibly because of a read error. The chain has TRBV2 and TRBJ1-6; 9 bases align to TRBD1. Germline V gene data show CDR1 as SNHLY and CDR2 as FYNNEI. The CDR3 is 14 amino acids. In DNA form, the CDR3 reads TGTGCCAGCGGTGACAGGGGGAGCAATTCACCCCTCCACTTT. This encodes CASGDRGSNSPLHF.

V is TRBV5-4 and J is TRBJ1-2; TRBD1 might be the D (5 bases). The CDR3 consists of 13 residues. Germline CDR1 and CDR2: SGHNT and YYREEE (reference sequence). V was clipped by 7 bases and J by 4 bases, with 14 bases between them. As DNA, the CDR3 is TGTGCCAGCCGCCTCACAGGCTCCTATGGCTACACCTTC. Protein product: CASRLTGSYGYTF.

The genes are TRBV11-2 and TRBJ2-1; D call uncertain. CDR1 is SGHAT and CDR2 is FQNNGV in the germline V gene. Deletions cut 1 base from V and 4 bases from J, with 11 bases between. CDR3 length equals 15 residues. CDR3 loop: CASSLGASRYNEQFF. In DNA form, the CDR3 reads TGTGCCAGCAGCTTAGGGGCAAGTAGGTACAATGAGCAGTTCTTC. Full variable domain (outside the CDR3, taken from reference TRBV11-2 and TRBJ2-1): EAGVAQSPRYKIIEKRQSVAFWCNPISGHATLYWYQQILGQGPKLLIQFQNNGVVDDSQLPKDRFSAERLKGVDSTLKIQPAKLEDSAVYLCASSLGASRYNEQFFGPGTRLTVL.

This clone was found once. J is TRBJ1-2 and V is TRBV18; D not resolved. This CDR3 region has 14 residues. Per germline, CDR1 KGHSH and CDR2 LQKENI. V was pared by 2 bases and J by 10 bases, with 17 bases between. The CDR3, as DNA: TGTGCCAGCTCACCAGGGGATTTTAGGAGAGACTACACCTTC. The encoded protein is CASSPGDFRRDYTF.

This clone was observed a handful of times. The CDR3, as DNA: TGTGCCAGCTCACCTCAACGAAATCAGCCCCAGCATTTT. This translates into CASSPQRNQPQHF. This chain connects TRBV18 to TRBJ1-5, with D uncertain. Germline CDR1 KGHSH, CDR2 LQKENI. Trimming took 3 bases from V and 4 from J, leaving 7 bases between them. The CDR3 has 13 amino acids.

The chain combines TRBV19 with TRBJ1-2; D might be TRBD1 (6 bases). The CDR3 length is 14 residues. V was shortened by 7 bases and J by 2 bases, with 14 bases between the two germline ends. From germline, CDR1 is LNHDA and CDR2 SQIVND (reference sequence). As DNA, the CDR3 is TGTGCCAGTACAAGACAGGAGCGAAACTATGGCTACACCTTC. Protein sequence: CASTRQERNYGYTF.

The chain couples TRBV15 to TRBJ2-7; D is uncertain. The CDR3 has 15 residues. Germline lookup yields CDR1 LNHNV and CDR2 YYDKDF (reference sequence). The V end was cut by 0 bases, the J end by 4 bases, with 13 bases between. CDR3 coding DNA: TGTGCCACCAGCAGAGATTCTGGAGAGACTTACGAGCAGTACTTC. Its protein is CATSRDSGETYEQYF.